A single sample is the source of the 26 T cell receptor beta chains below, sequenced in a study of neurological immune-mediated disorders. One entry per CDR3 protein results from TCRdb running MiXCR on the 5' RACE reads. Among 20,000 to 30,000 distinct CDR3 sequences, 10% to 15% were seen once, and the ten largest hold around 14%. The sample comprised PBMCs. These receptors were taken from a woman between 55 and 75 years old with HTLV-1-associated myelopathy (HAM/TSP).

The sample holds many counts of this clonotype. The chain is built from TRBV6-6 and TRBJ2-7; D uncertain. V lost 9 bases, J lost 4 bases, and 16 bases lay in between. The CDR3 has 13 amino acids. CDR1 is MNHNY and CDR2 is SVGAGI in the germline V gene (reference sequence). The CDR3 protein is CASTPGIGYEQYF. The CDR3 bases are TGTGCCAGTACTCCCGGAATCGGTTACGAGCAGTACTTC.

This clonotype was recorded at least ten times. This chain links TRBV11-2 with TRBJ1-1; D is perhaps TRBD1 (5 bases). CDR1 and CDR2 from the germline V gene are SGHAT and FQNNGV. Trimming stripped 5 bases from V and 4 bases from J, with 20 bases between. The CDR3 runs 16 residues. CDR3 nucleotides: TGTGCCAGCAGCGACGCCTCGGGGGGAGGAGGCACTGAAGCTTTCTTT. Protein sequence: CASSDASGGGGTEAFF.

The chain combines TRBV7-2 with TRBJ2-1, with TRBD2 identical over 8 bases. J lost 7 bases, V lost 4 bases, and 6 bases had no gene match. CDR3 length: 14 amino acids. CDR1 and CDR2 from the germline V gene are SGHTA and FQGNSA. CDR3 coding DNA: TGTGCCAGCAGCTCCCGACTAGCGAAAAATGAGCAGTTCTTC. Its translation: CASSSRLAKNEQFF.

J is TRBJ2-2 and V is TRBV19, with 8 nucleotides matching TRBD2. Per the germline V gene, CDR1 is LNHDA and CDR2 is SQIVND (reference sequence). V was pared by 8 bases and J by 3 bases, with 8 bases of the junction left unmatched. This CDR3 has 15 amino acids. The CDR3 loop reads CASLFGGGDTGELFF. In nucleotides, the CDR3 is TGTGCCAGTTTATTCGGGGGGGGCGACACCGGGGAGCTGTTTTTT.

This clonotype has at least ten counts. The chain combines TRBV6-2 or TRBV6-3 with TRBJ2-1, with TRBD2 matching over 13 bases. CDR3 size: 17 residues. V trimming: 6 bases; J trimming: 6 bases; junction bases outside the gene matches: 11. Germline values: CDR1 MNHEY, CDR2 SVGEGT. The CDR3 DNA reads as TGTGCCAGCAGCATCCAGGGGACTAGCGGGGTAGGCAATGAGCAGTTCTTC. Translated, it gives CASSIQGTSGVGNEQFF.

This clonotype was seen at least ten times. The chain combines TRBV20-1 with TRBJ2-3; the match to TRBD2 covers 11 bases. The CDR3 has 15 residues. The V gene end was trimmed by 3 bases and the J gene end by 0 bases; junction bases not matched to a gene: 2. Germline loops: CDR1 DFQATT, CDR2 SNEGSKA (reference sequence). Here the CDR3 DNA reads TGCAGTGCTAGGGTAGCGGGGGGGAGCACAGATACGCAGTATTTT. Translation gives CSARVAGGSTDTQYF.

This clonotype was detected ten times or more. The chain uses TRBV4-3 and TRBJ2-1; 7 bases agree with TRBD2. The junction had 8 bases not matched to a gene; V was cut back by 5 bases and J by 4 bases. CDR1 and CDR2 (germline): LGHNA, YSLEER. The CDR3 totals 15 residues. For the CDR3, the DNA is TGCGCCAGCAGCGAGAAGCGGGGTGGTTACAATGAGCAGTTCTTC. It yields the protein CASSEKRGGYNEQFF.

This clonotype has a count of ten or more. The chain couples TRBV6-1 to TRBJ2-3, with 9 bases identical to TRBD1. The junction had 7 bases not matched to a gene; V was cut back by 7 bases and J by 2 bases. The germline V gene has CDR1 MNHNS and CDR2 SASEGT. This CDR3 comprises 15 residues. CDR3 nucleotide sequence: TGTGCCAGCAAGTCGACAGGGGGTTCCACAGATACGCAGTATTTT. Protein: CASKSTGGSTDTQYF.

This clonotype rates as medium-sized. This rearrangement joins TRBV5-6 to TRBJ2-3, with D possibly TRBD2 on 6 matching bases. This CDR3 is built from 16 residues. Trimming shortened V by 2 bases and J by 2 bases, and 15 bases separated the two germline ends. Germline lookup yields CDR1 SGHDT and CDR2 YYEEEE. CDR3 nucleotides: TGTGCCAGCAGCTTTGGACGTGGGGGACTCACAGATACGCAGTATTTT. Translation: CASSFGRGGLTDTQYF.

In its sample, this clonotype was seen many times. The genes are TRBV7-8 and TRBJ1-5, with D tentatively TRBD1 (5 bases). Germline-derived CDR1 and CDR2 are SGHVS and FQNEAQ. V shed 1 base and J shed 6 bases, with 13 bases lying between them. The length of the CDR3 is 15 residues. The CDR3 region has the DNA TGTGCCAGCAGCTTAGTTGGGGCTGGCGGTCAGCCCCAGCATTTT. Translated, it gives CASSLVGAGGQPQHF. The whole variable domain, remainder taken from reference TRBV7-8 and TRBJ1-5, is GAGVSQSPRYKVAKRGQDVALRCDPISGHVSLFWYQQALGQGPEFLTYFQNEAQLDKSGLPSDRFFAERPEGSVSTLKIQRTQQEDSAVYLCASSLVGAGGQPQHFGDGTRLSIL.

This clonotype is termed medium-sized. Sequence at one end of the junction differs from germline and may be a read error. The chain carries TRBV5-1 and TRBJ2-7; TRBD2 matches at 7 bases. This CDR3 spans 16 amino acids. Germline V gene lookup returns CDR1 SGHRS and CDR2 YFSETQ. The CDR3 sequence: CANSLGGASGSYEQYF. Here the CDR3 DNA reads TGCGCCAACAGCCTCGGCGGGGCTAGCGGCTCCTACGAGCAGTACTTC.

This clonotype occurred many times. V is TRBV19 and J is TRBJ2-3; a possible D gene is TRBD1 (5 bases). Germline CDR1 reads LNHDA; CDR2 reads SQIVND (reference sequence). The V end lost 3 bases, the J end lost 5 bases, and 6 bases lay between the germline ends. The CDR3 loop spans 12 amino acids. The CDR3 nucleotides read TGTGCCAGTAGTATCCAGGGAGATACGCAGTATTTT. Translating gives CASSIQGDTQYF.

At least ten counts were recorded for this clonotype. The chain joins TRBV5-5 to TRBJ1-1; a possible D gene is TRBD1 (6 bases). CDR1 and CDR2 (germline): SGHKS, YYEKEE (reference sequence). V lost 3 bases to trimming and J lost 1 base, with 13 bases between them. This CDR3 spans 15 amino acids. CDR3 loop: CASSSIQGQNTEAFF. CDR3 in DNA: TGTGCCAGCAGCTCAATACAGGGCCAGAACACTGAAGCTTTCTTT.

This clonotype has a count of ten or more. V usage is TRBV27 and J usage is TRBJ2-2; no reliable D call. The CDR3 covers 12 residues. V lost 5 bases and J lost 4, with 5 bases in between. Germline V lookup: CDR1 MNHEY, CDR2 SMNVEV (reference sequence). The chain's CDR3 is CASSVGTGELFF. In DNA, the CDR3 is TGTGCCAGCAGTGTGGGCACCGGGGAGCTGTTTTTT.

In this sample, this clonotype turned up many times. The rearrangement links TRBV11-2 to TRBJ1-1, with D maybe TRBD1 (5 bases). Trimming took 0 bases from V and 5 from J, leaving 10 bases between them. Germline V gene lookup returns CDR1 SGHAT and CDR2 FQNNGV. The CDR3 length is 14 residues. CDR3 region: CASSLEGTRTEAFF. CDR3 sequence (DNA): TGTGCCAGCAGCTTAGAAGGGACGAGGACTGAAGCTTTCTTT. Full variable domain (outside the CDR3, taken from reference TRBV11-2 and TRBJ1-1): EAGVAQSPRYKIIEKRQSVAFWCNPISGHATLYWYQQILGQGPKLLIQFQNNGVVDDSQLPKDRFSAERLKGVDSTLKIQPAKLEDSAVYLCASSLEGTRTEAFFGQGTRLTVV.

This clonotype was counted many times. The DNA of the CDR3 is TGTGCCACCAGTGACCCCTTTGAGAGATCCCAGTACTTC. It translates to CATSDPFERSQYF. V gene TRBV24-1 combines with J gene TRBJ2-5; D uncertain. Germline V gene sequence: CDR1 KGHDR, CDR2 SFDVKD. V lost 4 bases and J 9 bases, leaving 14 bases between the germline ends. The CDR3 runs 13 residues.

This chain connects TRBV5-5 to TRBJ2-1, with 16 nucleotides matching TRBD2. V dropped 4 bases and J dropped 16; count of bases not matched to a gene: 8. Germline lookup yields CDR1 SGHKS and CDR2 YYEKEE (reference sequence). The CDR3 is made up of 14 amino acids. The DNA for the CDR3 is TGTGCCAGCAGCCCGGGACTAGCGGGAGGGAACGGTTTCTTC. It is translated as CASSPGLAGGNGFF.

At least ten counts were recorded for this clonotype. This sequence joins TRBV6-2 or TRBV6-3 and TRBJ1-5, with D uncertain. Trimming took 5 bases from V and 6 from J, leaving 11 bases between them. Germline V gene lookup returns CDR1 MNHEY and CDR2 SVGEGT. The CDR3 totals 13 residues. CDR3 DNA: TGTGCCAGCAGTAAGATAGCGGCTCAGCCCCAGCATTTT. It encodes CASSKIAAQPQHF.

There are many counts of this clonotype. This chain connects TRBV29-1 to TRBJ2-7; D gene uncertain. The CDR3 is 14 amino acids. Germline V lookup: CDR1 SQVTM, CDR2 ANQGSEA. The V end lost 3 bases, the J end lost 0 bases, and 12 bases lay between the germline ends. CDR3 sequence reads: CSVDLGSSSYEQYF. CDR3 nucleotides: TGCAGCGTTGACCTGGGGTCTAGCTCCTACGAGCAGTACTTC.

At least ten counts were recorded for this clonotype. The rearrangement uses TRBV5-1 and TRBJ1-2; tentatively, D is TRBD1 (5 bases). CDR1 and CDR2 from the germline V gene are SGHRS and YFSETQ. The V end was cut by 3 bases, the J end by 0 bases, with 9 bases between. The CDR3 length is 14 residues. The CDR3 spells CASSSGGTNYGYTF. DNA for the CDR3: TGCGCCAGCAGCTCGGGGGGGACTAACTATGGCTACACCTTC. Looking up the rest from reference TRBV5-1 and TRBJ1-2 gives the full variable domain: KAGVTQTPRYLIKTRGQQVTLSCSPISGHRSVSWYQQTPGQGLQFLFEYFSETQRNKGNFPGRFSGRQFSNSRSEMNVSTLELGDSALYLCASSSGGTNYGYTFGSGTRLTVV.

This clonotype was counted many times. The V gene is TRBV20-1, the J gene TRBJ2-1, with D possibly TRBD2 on 6 matching bases. V lost 2 bases and J lost 4, with 12 bases in between. The CDR3 runs 14 residues. The V gene's germline CDR1 is DFQATT and CDR2 SNEGSKA (reference sequence). CDR3 residues: CSARPAGRYNEQFF. The CDR3 coding sequence is TGCAGTGCTAGACCGGCGGGACGTTACAATGAGCAGTTCTTC.

V is TRBV14 and J is TRBJ2-2; D unresolved. CDR1 is SGHDN, CDR2 FVKESK, per germline. The CDR3 loop spans 14 amino acids. Trimming cost V 4 bases and J 4 bases, with 10 bases left between them. Here the CDR3 DNA reads TGTGCCAGCAGCCTCGCCAGAAGCACCGGGGAGCTGTTTTTT. This translates into CASSLARSTGELFF.

The sample holds many counts of this clonotype. The genes are TRBV7-6 and TRBJ1-2, with D uncertain. The germline gives CDR1 SGHVS, CDR2 FNYEAQ. Trimming took 9 bases from V and 2 from J, leaving 16 bases between them. CDR3 length equals 14 residues. The CDR3 region has the DNA TGTGCCAGAACGCGGCAGCCTATAAACTATGGCTACACCTTC. Translated: CARTRQPINYGYTF.

This clonotype was recorded at least ten times. V and J are TRBV20-1 and TRBJ2-2, with 8 bases lining up with TRBD1. After removal of 5 bases from V and 4 bases from J, the junction contained 6 bases not matched to a gene. The CDR3 spans 14 residues. The germline V gene has CDR1 DFQATT and CDR2 SNEGSKA (reference sequence). The CDR3 sequence: CSAPRTGTTGELFF. The CDR3 coding sequence is TGCAGTGCTCCCAGGACAGGGACCACCGGGGAGCTGTTTTTT.

This clonotype was recorded many times. The genes are TRBV5-1 and TRBJ2-1, with D possibly TRBD1 on 6 matching bases. Germline V gene data show CDR1 as SGHRS and CDR2 as YFSETQ. Deletions cut 5 bases from V and 0 bases from J, with 12 bases between. The CDR3 spans 15 residues. The CDR3 nucleotides are TGCGCCAGCAGTGGTGGGGGCTTCTCCTACAATGAGCAGTTCTTC. Protein sequence: CASSGGGFSYNEQFF.

This clonotype was observed at least ten times. This chain joins TRBV12-3 or TRBV12-4 and TRBJ2-6, with D hard to call. The CDR3 runs to 11 residues. V lost 5 bases and J 12 bases, leaving 8 bases between the germline ends. The CDR3 loop is CASSLLGVLTF. The CDR3 nucleotides read TGTGCCAGCAGTCTACTGGGCGTCCTGACTTTC.